These 3 T cell receptor beta chains share one sample of origin, sequenced in a study of CD8 T cells in Susac syndrome. Reverse transcription of about 0.5 to 1 ug RNA used random hexamers. MiXCR, applied by TCRdb to the immunoSEQ multiplex PCR reads, yields one record per CDR3 protein. Of 65,000 to 95,000 distinct CDR3 sequences listed, around 94% are singletons. The source material was CD8+ T cells from PBMCs. These receptors all come from a human donor with Susac syndrome.

The V call is TRBV12-3 or TRBV12-4, the J call TRBJ2-2, with D unresolved. Trimming stripped 8 bases from V and 3 bases from J, with 19 bases between. This CDR3 has 16 residues. This chain's CDR3 is CASGYTASYDTGELFF. The CDR3 nucleotides read TGTGCCAGCGGGTATACGGCTTCCTATGACACCGGGGAGCTGTTTTTT.

This sequence joins TRBV4-3 and TRBJ2-2, with D unclear. Germline loops: CDR1 LGHNA, CDR2 YSLEER. This CDR3 contains 14 residues. Between the trimmed V and J ends, which lost 1 base and 7 bases, there was a span of 10 bases. The CDR3 loop is CASSQGPGDGELFF. The CDR3 DNA reads TGCGCCAGCAGCCAAGGACCTGGGGACGGGGAGCTGTTTTTT.

The count of this clonotype is one. The chain recombines TRBV6-6 with TRBJ2-5; D gene uncertain. The CDR3 length is 13 residues. Germline lookup yields CDR1 MNHNY and CDR2 SVGAGI (reference sequence). With 5 bases removed from V and 5 bases from J, the gap between germline ends came to 12 bases. This CDR3 reads CASSGPREETQYF. The DNA of the CDR3 is TGTGCCAGCAGTGGACCGCGTGAGGAGACCCAGTACTTC.